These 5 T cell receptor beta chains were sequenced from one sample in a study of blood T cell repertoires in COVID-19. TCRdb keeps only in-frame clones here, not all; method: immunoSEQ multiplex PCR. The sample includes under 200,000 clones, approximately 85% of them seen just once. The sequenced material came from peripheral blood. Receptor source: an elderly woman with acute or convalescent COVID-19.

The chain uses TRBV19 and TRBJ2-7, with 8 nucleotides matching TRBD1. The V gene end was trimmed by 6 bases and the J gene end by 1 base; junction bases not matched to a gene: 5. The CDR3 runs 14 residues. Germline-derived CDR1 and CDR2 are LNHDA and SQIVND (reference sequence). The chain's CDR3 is CASSGRGRSYEQYF. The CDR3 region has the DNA TGTGCCAGTAGCGGCAGGGGGCGATCCTACGAGCAGTACTTC.

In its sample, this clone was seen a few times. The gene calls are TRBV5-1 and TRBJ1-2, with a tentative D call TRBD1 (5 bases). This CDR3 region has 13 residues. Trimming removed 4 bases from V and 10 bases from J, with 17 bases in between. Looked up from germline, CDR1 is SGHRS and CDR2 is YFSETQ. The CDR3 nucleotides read TGCGCCAGCAGCGCCGTGGGGGGTCGTACCTACACCTTC. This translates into CASSAVGGRTYTF.

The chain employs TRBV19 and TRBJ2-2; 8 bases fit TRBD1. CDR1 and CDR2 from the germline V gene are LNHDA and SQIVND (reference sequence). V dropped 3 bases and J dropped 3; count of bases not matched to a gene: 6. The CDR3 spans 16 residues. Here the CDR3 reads CASSMGGQGYTGELFF. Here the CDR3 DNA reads TGTGCCAGTAGTATGGGAGGACAGGGATACACCGGGGAGCTGTTTTTT.

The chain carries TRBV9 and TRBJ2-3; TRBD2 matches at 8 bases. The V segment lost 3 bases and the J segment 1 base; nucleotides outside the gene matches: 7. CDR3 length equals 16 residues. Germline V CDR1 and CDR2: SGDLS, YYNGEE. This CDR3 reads CASSAALAGRTDTQYF. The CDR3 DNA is TGTGCCAGCAGCGCTGCCTTAGCGGGGCGCACAGATACGCAGTATTTT.

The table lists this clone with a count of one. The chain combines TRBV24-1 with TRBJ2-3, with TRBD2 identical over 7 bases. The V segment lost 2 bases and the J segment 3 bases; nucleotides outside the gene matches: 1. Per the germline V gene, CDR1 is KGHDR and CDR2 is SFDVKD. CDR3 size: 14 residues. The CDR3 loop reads CATSDWGGTDTQYF. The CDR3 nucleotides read TGTGCCACCAGTGATTGGGGGGGGACAGATACGCAGTATTTT.